Each of the 23 T cell receptor beta chains below was sequenced from the same sample in a study of blood T cell repertoires in COVID-19. Using immunoSEQ multiplex PCR, the repertoire was profiled, and TCRdb retains in-frame clones only, with some absent. Of approximately 240,000 clones listed, 70% to 90% are singletons. Sequencing was done on a sample of peripheral blood. The receptors come from a woman under 30 who had recovered from COVID-19.

The chain has TRBV24-1 and TRBJ2-5; TRBD2 matches 9 bases. The CDR3 spans 18 residues. The trim removed 5 bases at V and 7 bases at J, leaving 19 bases unmatched. Germline V gene sequence: CDR1 KGHDR, CDR2 SFDVKD. In DNA form, the CDR3 reads TGTGCCACCAGTGCCCAGACCCCGCTGGCGGGAGGGCGCGCGACCCAGTACTTC. It encodes CATSAQTPLAGGRATQYF.

This chain uses TRBV18 with TRBJ1-6, with 8 bases identical to TRBD1. CDR1 and CDR2 (germline): KGHSH, LQKENI. V lost 4 bases, J lost 9 bases, and 8 bases stayed unmatched. CDR3 length equals 15 residues. In nucleotides, the CDR3 is TGTGCCAGCTCACTCGGACAGGGTGAGGTTTCACCCCTCCACTTT. Encoded protein: CASSLGQGEVSPLHF.

V usage is TRBV30 and J usage is TRBJ2-5, with TRBD2 as a possible D gene (5 bases). The V and J ends lost 0 bases and 3 bases respectively, with 11 bases between them. The CDR3 has 14 residues. Looked up from germline, CDR1 is GTSNPN and CDR2 is SVGIG (reference sequence). CDR3 nucleotide sequence: TGTGCCTGGAGTGTACTAGGGCGGGAAGAGACCCAGTACTTC. Its translation is CAWSVLGREETQYF.

V usage is TRBV24-1 and J usage is TRBJ2-3; weak D call: TRBD2 (5 bases). Trimming took 5 bases from V and 5 from J, leaving 10 bases between them. The CDR3 consists of 13 residues. CDR1 and CDR2 from the germline V gene are KGHDR and SFDVKD. CDR3 sequence: CATSALRGDTQYF. The CDR3 DNA is TGTGCCACCAGTGCCCTCCGGGGAGATACGCAGTATTTT.

CDR3 loop: CAISEFGQETQYF. Written as DNA, the CDR3 is TGTGCCATCAGTGAGTTCGGGCAAGAGACCCAGTACTTC. This chain uses TRBV10-3 with TRBJ2-5; D ambiguous. CDR3 length: 13 residues. Looked up from germline, CDR1 is ENHRY and CDR2 is SYGVKD. V dropped 1 base and J dropped 2 bases, with 5 bases sitting between them.

The chain recombines TRBV6-2 or TRBV6-3 with TRBJ2-1; weak D call: TRBD2 (6 bases). V was clipped by 5 bases and J by 6 bases, with 11 bases between them. This CDR3 comprises 13 residues. The germline V gene encodes CDR1 MNHEY and CDR2 SVGEGT. The CDR3 loop is CASSKTRGNEQFF. CDR3 DNA: TGTGCCAGCAGTAAGACTAGGGGCAATGAGCAGTTCTTC.

The chain is built from TRBV2 and TRBJ1-2; no firm D call. This CDR3 region has 13 residues. The germline gives CDR1 SNHLY, CDR2 FYNNEI. The V end was cut by 4 bases, the J end by 4 bases, with 10 bases between. CDR3 in DNA: TGTGCCAGCAGTGCTCAGGTCTCCTATGGCTACACCTTC. It is translated as CASSAQVSYGYTF.

This chain uses TRBV27 with TRBJ2-1, with 10 bases identical to TRBD1. The V and J ends lost 6 bases and 9 bases, in that order; junction bases with no gene match: 11. The germline CDR1 and CDR2 sequences are MNHEY and SMNVEV (reference sequence). CDR3 length: 15 residues. CDR3 nucleotides: TGTGCCAGCAGAAAACCGGGACAGGGGAGGGGTGAGCAGTTCTTC. It is translated as CASRKPGQGRGEQFF.

V usage is TRBV4-1 and J usage is TRBJ2-1; TRBD2 matches 7 bases. Germline lookup yields CDR1 MGHRA and CDR2 YSYEKL. This CDR3 spans 17 amino acids. V lost 0 bases, J lost 5 bases, and 10 bases stayed unmatched. CDR3 in amino acids: CASSQDRRETIDNEQFF. The DNA for the CDR3 is TGCGCCAGCAGCCAAGATAGGCGGGAGACTATCGACAATGAGCAGTTCTTC.

This CDR3 is CASSQDRTGQETQYF. The CDR3, as DNA: TGCGCCAGCAGCCAAGATCGGACAGGCCAAGAGACCCAGTACTTC. The chain joins TRBV4-3 to TRBJ2-5; TRBD1 matches 7 bases. Germline lookup yields CDR1 LGHNA and CDR2 YSLEER. V trimming: 0 bases; J trimming: 1 base; junction bases outside the gene matches: 2. The CDR3 is 15 residues long.

V usage is TRBV7-9 and J usage is TRBJ1-3, with D possibly matching TRBD1 (5 bases). V was trimmed by 2 bases and J by 0 bases, leaving 14 bases between them. Germline lookup yields CDR1 SEHNR and CDR2 FQNEAQ (reference sequence). The CDR3 runs to 17 residues. In DNA, the CDR3 is TGTGCCAGCAGCTTATCTGGGGGGTCTGGCTCTGGAAACACCATATATTTT. Encoded protein: CASSLSGGSGSGNTIYF.

CDR3 protein: CASSLVMNTEAFF. CDR3 coding DNA: TGTGCCAGCAGCTTAGTAATGAACACTGAAGCTTTCTTT. The V and J genes are TRBV7-9 and TRBJ1-1; D unresolved. This CDR3 is 13 amino acids long. Germline CDR1 reads SEHNR; CDR2 reads FQNEAQ (reference sequence). V was trimmed by 1 base and J by 0 bases, leaving 3 bases between them. Full variable domain (rest looked up from reference TRBV7-9 and TRBJ1-1): DTGVSQNPRHKITKRGQNVTFRCDPISEHNRLYWYRQTLGQGPEFLTYFQNEAQLEKSRLLSDRFSAERPKGSFSTLEIQRTEQGDSAMYLCASSLVMNTEAFFGQGTRLTVV.

V is TRBV9 and J is TRBJ2-6; TRBD1 might be the D (5 bases). Germline lookup yields CDR1 SGDLS and CDR2 YYNGEE. V lost 5 bases and J lost 0, with 15 bases in between. The CDR3 sequence is 17 residues long. The CDR3 nucleotides are TGTGCCAGCAGTAGTCACAGGCGAAGCTCTGGGGCCAACGTCCTGACTTTC. Translated, it gives CASSSHRRSSGANVLTF.

This chain links TRBV11-2 with TRBJ1-3; no reliable D call. Germline CDR1 SGHAT, CDR2 FQNNGV. Between the trimmed V and J ends, which lost 2 bases and 0 bases, there was a span of 11 bases. The CDR3 covers 16 residues. The CDR3 loop reads CASSLRGDRSGNTIYF. In DNA, the CDR3 is TGTGCCAGCAGCTTACGTGGAGACCGCTCTGGAAACACCATATATTTT.

The V and J genes are TRBV30 and TRBJ1-4; no definite D call. Germline CDR1 reads GTSNPN; CDR2 reads SVGIG (reference sequence). Between the trimmed V and J ends, which lost 3 bases and 7 bases, there was a span of 18 bases. CDR3 size: 15 residues. CDR3 coding DNA: TGTGCCTGGAGCCTAGGACGGGGAGGTGTTGAAAAACTGTTTTTT. This translates into CAWSLGRGGVEKLFF.

The rearrangement links TRBV6-5 to TRBJ1-2; D may be TRBD1 (6 bases). Germline CDR1 MNHEY, CDR2 SVGAGI. V lost 3 bases and J 4 bases, leaving 18 bases between the germline ends. CDR3 length equals 16 residues. The CDR3: CASSYSLSQGSYGYTF. CDR3 nucleotides: TGTGCCAGCAGTTATTCATTATCACAGGGAAGCTATGGCTACACCTTC.

The rearrangement links TRBV27 to TRBJ2-7; possibly TRBD2 for D (6 bases). This CDR3 contains 11 residues. With 6 bases removed from V and 3 bases from J, the gap between germline ends came to 6 bases. Germline assignment: CDR1 MNHEY and CDR2 SMNVEV (reference sequence). CDR3 nucleotides: TGTGCCAGCAGGACTAGCTACGAGCAGTACTTC. It specifies CASRTSYEQYF.

The V gene is TRBV15, the J gene TRBJ2-3; the D gene is possibly TRBD2 (7 bases). Germline V gives CDR1 LNHNV, CDR2 YYDKDF (reference sequence). The CDR3 totals 17 residues. V was clipped by 0 bases and J by 10 bases, with 23 bases between them. CDR3 sequence: CATSREGAGVVLGAQYF. DNA of the CDR3: TGTGCCACCAGCAGAGAGGGGGCGGGAGTGGTTCTGGGTGCGCAGTATTTT.

The chain joins TRBV11-3 to TRBJ2-3, with 8 positions matching TRBD2. Germline V CDR1 and CDR2: SGHNT, YENEEA. The CDR3 is 15 amino acids. Trimming removed 5 bases from V and 1 base from J; junction bases left unmatched: 5. The CDR3 DNA reads TGTGCCAGCAGCCAGCAGACTAGCGGCACAGATACGCAGTATTTT. This codes for CASSQQTSGTDTQYF. Full variable domain (rest looked up from reference TRBV11-3 and TRBJ2-3): EAGVVQSPRYKIIEKKQPVAFWCNPISGHNTLYWYLQNLGQGPELLIRYENEEAVDDSQLPKDRFSAERLKGVDSTLKIQPAELGDSAVYLCASSQQTSGTDTQYFGPGTRLTVL.

The gene calls are TRBV2 and TRBJ1-2; 8 bases align to TRBD1. The germline CDR1 and CDR2 sequences are SNHLY and FYNNEI. The CDR3 is 12 residues long. The V and J ends lost 10 bases and 7 bases, in that order; junction bases with no gene match: 8. CDR3 residues: CAKNRGEGGYTF. CDR3 nucleotides: TGTGCCAAAAACAGGGGGGAAGGTGGCTACACCTTC.

This clone was detected only once. V is TRBV30 and J is TRBJ1-4, with 9 nucleotides matching TRBD1. Losses at the gene ends were 2 bases for V and 7 bases for J; bases not matched to a gene: 5. The CDR3 covers 14 residues. The germline V gene encodes CDR1 GTSNPN and CDR2 SVGIG (reference sequence). The CDR3 coding sequence is TGTGCCTGGAGTTATACAGGGGGCGGTGAAAAACTGTTTTTT. Its protein product is CAWSYTGGGEKLFF.

Points on this clone: The same CDR3 arises from other DNA sequences in this sample as well. The chain carries TRBV6-2 or TRBV6-3 and TRBJ2-1, with D hard to call. Germline V gives CDR1 MNHEY, CDR2 SVGEGT. V lost 5 bases, J lost 6 bases, and 5 bases lay in between. This CDR3 has 11 amino acids. The CDR3 here is CASSLRNEQFF. The CDR3, as DNA: TGTGCCAGCAGTCTCCGCAATGAGCAGTTCTTC.

This clone was detected only a few times. The J gene is TRBJ2-2, the V gene TRBV9; D is undetermined. Trimming left V 0 bases short and J 4 bases short, with 7 bases between. CDR3 length: 14 residues. The germline V gene has CDR1 SGDLS and CDR2 YYNGEE. CDR3 sequence (DNA): TGTGCCAGCAGCGTAGGTTCTCTCACCGGGGAGCTGTTTTTT. This encodes CASSVGSLTGELFF.